This T cell receptor (beta chain) was captured by sequencing in a study of blood T cell repertoires in COVID-19. The CDR3 totals 16 residues. CDR1 is SGHTA and CDR2 is FQGTGA in the germline V gene. Trimming cost V 5 bases and J 3 bases; bases outside gene matches: 5. Sequenced by immunoSEQ multiplex PCR; TCRdb stores in-frame clones only, minus some. The table has tens of thousands of clones, approximately 79% seen once. The V and J genes are TRBV7-3 and TRBJ2-2; 11 nucleotides agree with TRBD2. The sequence was collected from a human donor in a cohort sampled during active COVID-19. The sample was peripheral blood. The CDR3 spells CASSLTSGGYTGELFF. The CDR3 coding sequence is TGTGCCAGCAGCCTTACTAGCGGGGGTTACACCGGGGAGCTGTTTTTT.